This T cell receptor beta chain was identified in a study of memory CD4+ T cells and cytomegalovirus serostatus (dated by TCRdb to the late 2010s). Background on the whole study: The roughly 35 healthy Belgian adults in the cohort included 9 who were CMV seropositive and roughly 24 who were CMV seronegative. The study sequenced CD4+ memory TCRbeta repertoires of a Belgian cohort with known cytomegalovirus serostatus to replicate a published TCR-based CMV serostatus classifier. What the study reported, not specific to this receptor: Results were interpreted as suggesting that the CMV-associated TCR signature is largely present in the CD4+ memory repertoire. Only CD4+CD45RO+ memory cells were sequenced, in contrast to the original study, which included naive and memory CD4+ and CD8+ populations. Of 164 previously reported CMV-associated TCRbeta sequences, some 67 appeared in the CD4+ memory repertoires, each in one to five individuals. For CMV serostatus prediction, a median bootstrapped AUC of approximately 0.95 was reached with the original framework, and a median bootstrapped AUC of around 0.9 was reached with a US-trained random forest. On the Belgian cohort, the classifier based on the original framework reached a median bootstrapped AUC of about 0.95, with a 95% CI of 0.76-1.00.

A remark on this clone: The antigen it binds to is not known. It has no much larger one-base neighbor in the sample; base qualities were not kept.

Single viable CD3+CD4+CD8-CD45RO+ cells were sorted as memory CD4+ T cells on a FACSAria II. CMV serostatus was determined using a Roche Elecsys assay that detects serum IgG against CMV pp150, pp28, p38 and p52. Once the samples were thawed, total CD4+ T cells were enriched through positive selection using CD4 magnetic microbeads. The samples came from a different study that was designed specifically to examine the CD4+ T cell memory repertoire. Peripheral blood mononuclear cells were isolated and cryopreserved according to standard operating procedures, and serum was kept at -80 degrees C. The staining used CD3-PerCP (BW264/56), CD4-APC (RPA-T4), CD45RO-PE (UCHT1) and CD8-Pacific Orange (3B5) antibodies, and Sytox blue was used to exclude non-viable cells. In the germline V gene, CDR1 corresponds to SGHRS and CDR2 to YFSETQ. Trimming takes 0 bases from V and 3 bases from J, and the germline ends sit 15 bases apart. The CDR3 measures 17 amino acids from cysteine to phenylalanine. The read is trimmed to its CDR3 DNA, 51 bases read in frame from base 1.

Genomic DNA was extracted from sorted cells with the Quick-DNA Microprep Kit. Amplification of TCRbeta DNA was done with the immunoSEQ hsTCRbeta kit, following the protocol from the manufacturer. TCRbeta libraries were sequenced on an Illumina MiSeq instrument. On the authors' methods: Following removal of out-of-frame sequences, 2 million to 2.5 million distinct TCRbeta sequences were retained, with an average of roughly 70,000 per individual. Two values were used to score each individual: the count of 164 previously reported CMV-associated TCRbeta sequences and the total count of productive distinct TCRbeta sequences. A beta-binomial model was reimplemented in Python, and random forests from scikit-learn, run with default parameters, were trained on data from the US cohort. Classifier performance on the Belgian cohort was summarized as median AUC with percentile confidence intervals calculated over 10,000 bootstrap iterations. TCRdb mirrors the immuneACCESS table, restricted to in-frame sequences. Some clones are absent from its copies; in checked studies, under half trace to an unresolved V gene, and the reason for the others is unknown. That table furnishes V, J and clone size, whereas the DNA furnished D and trimming. The sample table lists some 44,000 clones, approximately 82% of them with a count of one. Of the sample, less than 2.5% is held by the ten largest clones.

Sequencing was carried out using memory CD4+ T cells from blood. This clonotype was sampled from an adult in good health and CMV-seronegative. In this chain, TRBV5-1 is recombined with TRBJ1-4; TRBD1 is perhaps the D gene, given 5 matching bases. Here is the DNA: TGCGCCAGCAGCTTGGCCACAGGCGACGGAGCTAATGAAAAACTGTTTTTT. Translated, it gives CASSLATGDGANEKLFF.